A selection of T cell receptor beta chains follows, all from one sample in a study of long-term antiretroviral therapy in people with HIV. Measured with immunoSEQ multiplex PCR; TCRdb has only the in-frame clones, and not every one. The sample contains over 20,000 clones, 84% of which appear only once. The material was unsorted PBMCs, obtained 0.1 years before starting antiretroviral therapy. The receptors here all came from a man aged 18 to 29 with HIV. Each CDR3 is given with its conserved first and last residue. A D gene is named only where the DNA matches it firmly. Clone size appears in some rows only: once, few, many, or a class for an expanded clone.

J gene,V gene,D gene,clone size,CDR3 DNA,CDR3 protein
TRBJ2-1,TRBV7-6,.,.,TGTGCCAGCAGCTTAATGAGGGGGCTGGAGCGGGATGGCTCCTACAATGAGCAGTTCTTC,CASSLMRGLERDGSYNEQFF
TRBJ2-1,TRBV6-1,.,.,TGTGCCACAGGTTATGGGGGGCGCTACAATGAGCAGTTCTTC,CATGYGGRYNEQFF
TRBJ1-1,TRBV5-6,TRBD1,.,TGTGCCAGCAGCAGATACAGGGGGATATACACTGAAGCTTTCTTT,CASSRYRGIYTEAFF
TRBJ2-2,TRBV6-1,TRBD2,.,TGTGCCAGCAGTGAATCATATGGGGAGTGGGAGGGGACCGGGGAGCTGTTTTTT,CASSESYGEWEGTGELFF
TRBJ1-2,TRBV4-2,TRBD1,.,TGTGCCAGCAGCCAGCTGGACAGGAATGGCTACACCTTC,CASSQLDRNGYTF
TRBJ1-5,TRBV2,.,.,TGTGCCAGCAAGAGAGCTAATCAGCCCCAGCATTTT,CASKRANQPQHF
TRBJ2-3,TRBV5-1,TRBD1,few,TGCGCCAGCAGCCGGGGACAGGGCTGGTTGGATACGCAGTATTTT,CASSRGQGWLDTQYF
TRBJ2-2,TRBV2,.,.,TGTGCCAGCAGTCGACTAGTGAACACCGGGGAGCTGTTTTTT,CASSRLVNTGELFF
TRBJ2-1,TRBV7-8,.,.,TGTGCCAGCAGCCTAAATGAACGACAGACCTACAATGAGCAGTTCTTC,CASSLNERQTYNEQFF
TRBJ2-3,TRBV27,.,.,TGTGCCAGCAGTCGGAAGGACTGGCGCACAGATACGCAGTATTTT,CASSRKDWRTDTQYF
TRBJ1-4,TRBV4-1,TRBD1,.,TGCGCCAGCAGCCCAGGGACAGCTAATGAAAAACTGTTTTTT,CASSPGTANEKLFF
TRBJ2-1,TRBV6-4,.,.,TGTGCCAGCAGTGACTTGCATGAGCAGTTCTTC,CASSDLHEQFF
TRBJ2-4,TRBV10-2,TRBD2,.,TGCGCCAGCGAGGGGTCTACGGGGGGGGCCAAAAACATTCAGTACTTC,CASEGSTGGAKNIQYF
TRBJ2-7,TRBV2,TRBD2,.,TGTGCCAGCAGTGAAGCGCTTCGGGGGGCGTGGCTAGCGGGGGAAACCTACGAGCAGTACTTC,CASSEALRGAWLAGETYEQYF
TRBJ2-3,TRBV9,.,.,TGTGCCAGCAGCTTCGGGACGAACCCTAGCACAGATACGCAGTATTTT,CASSFGTNPSTDTQYF
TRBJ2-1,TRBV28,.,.,TGTGCCAGCAGTTGGTTCGAGGGGGGTGAGCAGTTCTTC,CASSWFEGGEQFF
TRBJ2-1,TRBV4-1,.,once,TGCGCCAGCAGCCAAGACCCCGAAGGCATCCCCTACAATGAGCAGTTCTTC,CASSQDPEGIPYNEQFF
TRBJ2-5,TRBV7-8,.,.,TGTGCCAGCAGCCCAAGGCGGGGGACCCAGTACTTC,CASSPRRGTQYF
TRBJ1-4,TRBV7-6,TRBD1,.,TGTGCCAGCAGCCCGACAGGGTCAACTAATGAAAAACTGTTTTTT,CASSPTGSTNEKLFF
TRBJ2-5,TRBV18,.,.,TGTGCCAGCACAGCTACTAGGCAAGAGACCCAGTACTTC,CASTATRQETQYF
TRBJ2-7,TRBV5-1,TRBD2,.,TGCGCCAGCAGCTTGCAGGCCGCGGGGGGGTCCGAGCAGTACTTC,CASSLQAAGGSEQYF
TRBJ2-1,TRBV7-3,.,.,TGTGCCAGCAGCTTAGGGGCGGGACCGGTGCCCCTTGAGCAGTTCTTC,CASSLGAGPVPLEQFF